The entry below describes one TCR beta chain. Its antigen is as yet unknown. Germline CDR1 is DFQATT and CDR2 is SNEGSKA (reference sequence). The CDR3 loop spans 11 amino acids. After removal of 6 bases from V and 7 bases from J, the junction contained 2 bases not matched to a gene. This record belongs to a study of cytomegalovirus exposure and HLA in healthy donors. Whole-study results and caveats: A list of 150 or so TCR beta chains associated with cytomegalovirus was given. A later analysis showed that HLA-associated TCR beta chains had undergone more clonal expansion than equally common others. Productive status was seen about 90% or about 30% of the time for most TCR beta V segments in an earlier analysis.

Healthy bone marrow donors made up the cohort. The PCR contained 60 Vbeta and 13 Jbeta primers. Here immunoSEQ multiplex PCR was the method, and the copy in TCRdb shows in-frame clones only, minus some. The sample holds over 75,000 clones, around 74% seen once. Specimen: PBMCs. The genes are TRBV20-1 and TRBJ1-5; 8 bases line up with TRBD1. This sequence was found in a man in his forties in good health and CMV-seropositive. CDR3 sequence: CSAGQDQPQHF. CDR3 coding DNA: TGCAGTGCGGGACAGGACCAGCCCCAGCATTTT.